The clone carrying this T cell receptor (beta chain) was detected only a few times. Antigen: not known. Sequenced with the Oncomine TCR Beta short-read assay was DNA taken from cultured CD4+ T cells. One entry per CDR3 protein, called by TCRdb with MiXCR from the PCR reads. The sample holds fewer than 15,000 distinct CDR3 sequences; roughly 34% are singletons and the top ten take over 30%. Germline-derived CDR1 and CDR2 are SNHLY and FYNNEI. The CDR3 runs 14 residues. Trimming stripped 7 bases from V and 4 bases from J, with 13 bases between. This sample was taken from a study of vaccination and CD4 T cells after COVID-19. Stated treatment: roughly 11-day PBMC culture with coronavirus spike peptide pools or control peptides (ViraFEST assay). Fresh IL-2 medium replaced half the culture medium on days 3 and 7.

This clonotype was sampled from a human donor with COVID-19. The source material was cultured CD4+ T cells from blood. The rearrangement joins TRBV2 to TRBJ2-2; tentatively, D is TRBD1 or TRBD2 (6 bases each). CDR3 region: CASIGGGITGELFF. As DNA, the CDR3 is TGTGCCAGCATCGGAGGGGGGATCACCGGGGAGCTGTTTTTT.